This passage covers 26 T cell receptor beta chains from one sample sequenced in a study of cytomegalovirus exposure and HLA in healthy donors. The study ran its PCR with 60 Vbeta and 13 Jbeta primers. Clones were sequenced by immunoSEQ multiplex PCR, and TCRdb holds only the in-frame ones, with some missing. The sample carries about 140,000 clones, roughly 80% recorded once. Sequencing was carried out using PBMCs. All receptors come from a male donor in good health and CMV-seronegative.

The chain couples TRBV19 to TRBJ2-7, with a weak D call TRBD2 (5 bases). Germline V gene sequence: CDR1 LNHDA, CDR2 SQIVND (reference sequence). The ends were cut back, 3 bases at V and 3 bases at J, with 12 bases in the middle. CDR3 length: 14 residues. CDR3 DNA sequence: TGTGCCAGTAGTATTTCCCGGGATTACTACGAGCAGTACTTC. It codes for CASSISRDYYEQYF.

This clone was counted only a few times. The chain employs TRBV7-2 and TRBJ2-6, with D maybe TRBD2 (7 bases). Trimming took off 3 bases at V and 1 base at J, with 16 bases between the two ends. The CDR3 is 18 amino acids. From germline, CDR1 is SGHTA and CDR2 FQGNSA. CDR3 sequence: CASSFGQGRVSGANVLTF. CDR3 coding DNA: TGTGCCAGCAGCTTTGGGCAGGGGAGGGTTTCTGGGGCCAACGTCCTGACTTTC.

The CDR3 nucleotides are TGTGCCAGCAGCTTTAGGGACAGGGGGGCCCCACTTTCCTACAATGAGCAGTTCTTC. Its protein is CASSFRDRGAPLSYNEQFF. V gene TRBV7-9 combines with J gene TRBJ2-1, with 11 bases fitting TRBD1. CDR1 and CDR2 (germline): SEHNR, FQNEAQ (reference sequence). Unmatched junction bases numbered 11, after V lost 3 bases and J lost 1 base. This CDR3 is built from 19 residues.

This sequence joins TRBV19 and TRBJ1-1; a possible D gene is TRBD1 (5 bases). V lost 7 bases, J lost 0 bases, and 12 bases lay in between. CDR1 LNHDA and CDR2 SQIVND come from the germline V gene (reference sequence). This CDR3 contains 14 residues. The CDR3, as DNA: TGTGCCAGTACTCCTGGGGGGTTGAACACTGAAGCTTTCTTT. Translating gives CASTPGGLNTEAFF.

The CDR3 is CAISGSGGLNQPQHF. CDR3 DNA sequence: TGTGCCATCAGCGGCAGTGGGGGGTTAAATCAGCCCCAGCATTTT. The rearrangement joins TRBV10-3 to TRBJ1-5; TRBD1 might be the D (5 bases). This CDR3 has 15 residues. V was clipped by 6 bases and J by 4 bases, with 16 bases between them. CDR1 is ENHRY, CDR2 SYGVKD, per germline.

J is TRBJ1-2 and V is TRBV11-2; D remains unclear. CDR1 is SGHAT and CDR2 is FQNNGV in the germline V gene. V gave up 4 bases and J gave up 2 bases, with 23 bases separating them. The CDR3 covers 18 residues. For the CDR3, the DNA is TGTGCCAGCAGCTCGGCGGGGTTTCCCCACGGTCAAAACTATGGCTACACCTTC. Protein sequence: CASSSAGFPHGQNYGYTF.

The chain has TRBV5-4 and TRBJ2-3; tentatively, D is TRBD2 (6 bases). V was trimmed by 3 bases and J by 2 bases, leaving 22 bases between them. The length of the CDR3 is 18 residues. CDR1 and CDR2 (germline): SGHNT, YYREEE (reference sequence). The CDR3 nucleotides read TGTGCCAGCAGCTGGGGCAGCCACGCTGGGGGGACCACAGATACGCAGTATTTT. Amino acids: CASSWGSHAGGTTDTQYF.

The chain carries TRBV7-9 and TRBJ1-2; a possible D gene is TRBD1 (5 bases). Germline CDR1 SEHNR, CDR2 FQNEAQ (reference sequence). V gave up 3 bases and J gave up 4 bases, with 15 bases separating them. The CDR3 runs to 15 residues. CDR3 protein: CASSFDGGVGYGYTF. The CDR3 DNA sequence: TGTGCCAGCAGCTTCGACGGGGGGGTCGGCTATGGCTACACCTTC.

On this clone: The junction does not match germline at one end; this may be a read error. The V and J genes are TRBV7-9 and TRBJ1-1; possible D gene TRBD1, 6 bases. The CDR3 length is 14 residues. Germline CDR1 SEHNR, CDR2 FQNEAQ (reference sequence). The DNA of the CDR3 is TGTTCCAGCAGCAACCACAGGGAGAACACTGAAGCTTTCTTT. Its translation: CSSSNHRENTEAFF.

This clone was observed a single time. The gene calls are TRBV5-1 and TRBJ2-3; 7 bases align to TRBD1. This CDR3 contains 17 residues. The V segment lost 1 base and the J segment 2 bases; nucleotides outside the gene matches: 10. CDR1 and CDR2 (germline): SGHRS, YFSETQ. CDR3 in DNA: TGCGCCAGCAGCTTGCTACCCCCGGGACAGTCCACAGATACGCAGTATTTT. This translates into CASSLLPPGQSTDTQYF.

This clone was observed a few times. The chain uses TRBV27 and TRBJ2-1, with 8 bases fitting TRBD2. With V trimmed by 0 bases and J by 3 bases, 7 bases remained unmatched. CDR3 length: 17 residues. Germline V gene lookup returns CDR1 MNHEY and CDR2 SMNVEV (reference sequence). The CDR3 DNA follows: TGTGCCAGCAGTTTATCAAATGCGGGAGGCCTCTACAATGAGCAGTTCTTC. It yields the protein CASSLSNAGGLYNEQFF.

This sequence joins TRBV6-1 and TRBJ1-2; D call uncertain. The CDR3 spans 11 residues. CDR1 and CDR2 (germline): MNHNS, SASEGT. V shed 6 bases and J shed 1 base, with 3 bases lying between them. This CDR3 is CASRLNYGYTF. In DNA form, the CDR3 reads TGTGCCAGCAGACTTAACTATGGCTACACCTTC.

The CDR3 sequence is CASSPRARGNPKDTDTQYF. CDR3 DNA sequence: TGTGCCAGCTCACCAAGAGCGCGCGGGAACCCCAAGGACACAGATACGCAGTATTTT. V and J are TRBV18 and TRBJ2-3; D perhaps matches TRBD2 (6 bases). The CDR3 totals 19 residues. The V end was cut by 2 bases, the J end by 2 bases, with 23 bases between. Looked up from germline, CDR1 is KGHSH and CDR2 is LQKENI.

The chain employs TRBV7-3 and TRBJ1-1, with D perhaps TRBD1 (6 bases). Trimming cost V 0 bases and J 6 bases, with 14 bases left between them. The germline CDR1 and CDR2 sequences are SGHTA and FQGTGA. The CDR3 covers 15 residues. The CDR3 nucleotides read TGTGCCAGCAGCTTAACATCGGCGGGGGCATCTGAAGCTTTCTTT. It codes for CASSLTSAGASEAFF.

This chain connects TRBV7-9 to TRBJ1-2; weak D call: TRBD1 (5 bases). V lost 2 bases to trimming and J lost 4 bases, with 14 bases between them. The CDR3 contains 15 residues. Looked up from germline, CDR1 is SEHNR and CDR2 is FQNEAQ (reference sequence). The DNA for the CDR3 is TGTGCCAGCAGCTTATCGGGTCCAGGGTCCTATGGCTACACCTTC. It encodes CASSLSGPGSYGYTF.

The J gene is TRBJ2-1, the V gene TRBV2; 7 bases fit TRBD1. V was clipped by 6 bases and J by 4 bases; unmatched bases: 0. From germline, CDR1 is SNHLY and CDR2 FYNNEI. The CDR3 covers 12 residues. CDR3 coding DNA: TGTGCCAGCAGGGGACAGTACAATGAGCAGTTCTTC. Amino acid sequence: CASRGQYNEQFF.

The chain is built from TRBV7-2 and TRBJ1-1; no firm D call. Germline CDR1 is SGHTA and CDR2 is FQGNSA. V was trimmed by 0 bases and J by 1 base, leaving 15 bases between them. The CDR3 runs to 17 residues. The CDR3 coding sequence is TGTGCCAGCAGCTTAGCGCTAACGGTGGTTTCGAACACTGAAGCTTTCTTT. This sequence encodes CASSLALTVVSNTEAFF.

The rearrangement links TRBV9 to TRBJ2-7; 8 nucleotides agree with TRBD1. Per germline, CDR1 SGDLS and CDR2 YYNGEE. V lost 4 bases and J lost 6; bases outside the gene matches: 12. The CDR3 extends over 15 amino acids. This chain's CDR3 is CASSPHGTGPAEQYF. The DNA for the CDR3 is TGTGCCAGCAGCCCACATGGGACAGGTCCAGCCGAGCAGTACTTC.

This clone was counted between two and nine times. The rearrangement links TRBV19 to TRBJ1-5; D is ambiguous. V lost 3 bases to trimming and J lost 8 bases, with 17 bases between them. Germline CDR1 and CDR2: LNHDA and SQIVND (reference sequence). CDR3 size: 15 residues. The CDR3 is CASSIIGRLNEPQHF. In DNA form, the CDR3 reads TGTGCCAGTAGTATTATAGGCAGGTTAAACGAGCCCCAGCATTTT.

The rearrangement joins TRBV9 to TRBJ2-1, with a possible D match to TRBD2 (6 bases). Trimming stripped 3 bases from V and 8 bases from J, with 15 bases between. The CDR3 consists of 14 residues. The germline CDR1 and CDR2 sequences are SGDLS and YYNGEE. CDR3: CASSEIDGGDEQFF. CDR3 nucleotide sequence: TGTGCCAGCAGCGAGATAGATGGAGGGGATGAGCAGTTCTTC. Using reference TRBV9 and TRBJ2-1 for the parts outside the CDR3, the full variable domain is DSGVTQTPKHLITATGQRVTLRCSPRSGDLSVYWYQQSLDQGLQFLIQYYNGEERAKGNILERFSAQQFPDLHSELNLSSLELGDSALYFCASSEIDGGDEQFFGPGTRLTVL.

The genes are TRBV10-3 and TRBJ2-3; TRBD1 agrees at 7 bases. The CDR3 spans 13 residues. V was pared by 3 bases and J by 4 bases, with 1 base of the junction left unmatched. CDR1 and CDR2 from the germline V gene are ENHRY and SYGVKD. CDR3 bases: TGTGCCATCAGTGAAGACAGGGCAGATACGCAGTATTTT. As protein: CAISEDRADTQYF.

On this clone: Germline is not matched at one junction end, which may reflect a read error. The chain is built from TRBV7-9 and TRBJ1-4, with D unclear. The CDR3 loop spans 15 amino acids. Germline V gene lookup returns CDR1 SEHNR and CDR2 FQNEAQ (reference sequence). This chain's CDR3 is CSSSLLGVFNEKLFF. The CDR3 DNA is TGTTCCAGCAGCTTACTCGGTGTGTTTAATGAAAAACTGTTTTTT.

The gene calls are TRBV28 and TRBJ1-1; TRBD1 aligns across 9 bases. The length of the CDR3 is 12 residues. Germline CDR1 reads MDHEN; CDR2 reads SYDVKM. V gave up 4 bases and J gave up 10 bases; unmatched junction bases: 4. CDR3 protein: CASSSQGARAFF. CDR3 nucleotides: TGTGCCAGCAGTTCACAGGGGGCGCGAGCTTTCTTT.

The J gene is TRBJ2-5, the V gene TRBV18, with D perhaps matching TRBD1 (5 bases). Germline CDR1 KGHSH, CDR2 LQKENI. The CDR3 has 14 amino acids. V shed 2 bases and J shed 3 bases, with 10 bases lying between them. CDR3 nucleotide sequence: TGTGCCAGCTCACCAAGTAAGGGGAAAGAGACCCAGTACTTC. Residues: CASSPSKGKETQYF.

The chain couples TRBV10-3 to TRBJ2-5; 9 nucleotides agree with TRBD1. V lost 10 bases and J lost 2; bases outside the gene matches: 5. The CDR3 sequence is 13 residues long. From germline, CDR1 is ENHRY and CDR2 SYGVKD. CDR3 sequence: CATLGQGQETQYF. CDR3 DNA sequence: TGTGCCACATTGGGACAGGGACAAGAGACCCAGTACTTC.

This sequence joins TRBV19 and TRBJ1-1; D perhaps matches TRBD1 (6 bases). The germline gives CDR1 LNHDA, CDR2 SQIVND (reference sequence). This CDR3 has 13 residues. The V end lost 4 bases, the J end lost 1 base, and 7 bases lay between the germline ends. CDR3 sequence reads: CASSRTENTEAFF. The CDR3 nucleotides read TGTGCCAGTAGTAGGACAGAGAACACTGAAGCTTTCTTT.